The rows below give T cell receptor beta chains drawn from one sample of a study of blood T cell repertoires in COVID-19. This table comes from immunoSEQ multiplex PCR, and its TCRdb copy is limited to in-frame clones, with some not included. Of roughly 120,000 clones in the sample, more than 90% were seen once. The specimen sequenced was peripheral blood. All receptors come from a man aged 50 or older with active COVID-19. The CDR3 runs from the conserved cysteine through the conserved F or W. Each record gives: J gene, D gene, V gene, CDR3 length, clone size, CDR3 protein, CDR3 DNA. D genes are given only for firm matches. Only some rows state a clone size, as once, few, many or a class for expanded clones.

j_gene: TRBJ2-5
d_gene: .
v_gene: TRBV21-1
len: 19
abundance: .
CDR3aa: CASSKVKSGLAAYQETQYF
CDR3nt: TGTGCCAGCAGCAAAGTTAAGAGCGGACTAGCCGCGTACCAAGAGACCCAGTACTTC

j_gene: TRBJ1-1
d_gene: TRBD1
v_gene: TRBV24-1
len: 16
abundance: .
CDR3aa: CATTRQGLLFMTEAFF
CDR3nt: TGTGCCACCACCCGACAGGGGCTACTTTTTATGACTGAAGCTTTCTTT

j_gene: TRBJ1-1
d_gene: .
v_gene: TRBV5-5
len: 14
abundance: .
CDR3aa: CASSSRAGNTEAFF
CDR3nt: TGTGCCAGCAGCTCGAGGGCAGGGAACACTGAAGCTTTCTTT

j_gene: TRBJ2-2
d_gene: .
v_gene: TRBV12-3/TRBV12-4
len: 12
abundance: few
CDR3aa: CATNGGAGELFF
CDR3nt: TGTGCCACCAATGGAGGTGCCGGGGAGCTGTTTTTT

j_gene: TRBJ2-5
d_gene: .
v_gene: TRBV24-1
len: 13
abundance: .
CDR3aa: CATSDTTGETQYF
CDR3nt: TGTGCCACCAGTGATACGACAGGAGAGACCCAGTACTTC

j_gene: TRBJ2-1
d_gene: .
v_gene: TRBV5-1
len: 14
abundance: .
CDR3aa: CASSLGQGGNEQFF
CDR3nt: TGCGCCAGCAGCTTGGGTCAGGGGGGCAATGAGCAGTTCTTC

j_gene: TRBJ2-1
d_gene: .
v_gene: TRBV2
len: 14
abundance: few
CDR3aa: CASINWGRMDEQFF
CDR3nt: TGTGCCAGCATTAATTGGGGGCGTATGGATGAGCAGTTCTTC

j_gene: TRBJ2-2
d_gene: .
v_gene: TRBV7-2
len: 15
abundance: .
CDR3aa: CASSFGGTNTGELFF
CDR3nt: TGTGCCAGCAGCTTTGGGGGCACGAACACCGGGGAGCTGTTTTTT

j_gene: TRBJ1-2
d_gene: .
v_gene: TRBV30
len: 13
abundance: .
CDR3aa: CAWRLGTGTGYTF
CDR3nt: TGTGCCTGGAGATTAGGCACAGGGACTGGCTACACCTTC

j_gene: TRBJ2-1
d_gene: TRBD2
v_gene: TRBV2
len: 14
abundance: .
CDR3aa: CASTRLAGYNEQFF
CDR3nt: TGTGCCAGCACCCGACTAGCGGGGTACAATGAGCAGTTCTTC

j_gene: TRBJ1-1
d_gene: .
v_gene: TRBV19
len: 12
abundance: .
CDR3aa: CASSSGGTEAFF
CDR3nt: TGTGCCAGTAGCTCGGGGGGCACTGAAGCTTTCTTT

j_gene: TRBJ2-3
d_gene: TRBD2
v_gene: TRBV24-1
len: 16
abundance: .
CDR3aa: CATSDRRTSETDTQYF
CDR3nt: TGTGCCACCAGTGATCGACGGACTAGCGAGACAGATACGCAGTATTTT

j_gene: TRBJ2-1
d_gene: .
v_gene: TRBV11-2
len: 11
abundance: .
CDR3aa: CASVIYNEQFF
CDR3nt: TGTGCCAGCGTTATCTACAATGAGCAGTTCTTC

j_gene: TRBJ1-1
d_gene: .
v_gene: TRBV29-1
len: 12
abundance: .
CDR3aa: CSVYPGGTEAFF
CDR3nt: TGCAGCGTTTACCCCGGGGGGACTGAAGCTTTCTTT

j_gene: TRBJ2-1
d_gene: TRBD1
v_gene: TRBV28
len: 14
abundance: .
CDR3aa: CASRGQGLYNEQFF
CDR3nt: TGTGCCAGCAGAGGACAGGGACTGTACAATGAGCAGTTCTTC

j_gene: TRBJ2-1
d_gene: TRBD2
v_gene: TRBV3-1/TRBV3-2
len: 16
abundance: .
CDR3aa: CASSQTGTSGSYEQFF
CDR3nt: TGTGCCAGCAGTCAAACCGGGACTAGCGGGAGCTATGAGCAGTTCTTC

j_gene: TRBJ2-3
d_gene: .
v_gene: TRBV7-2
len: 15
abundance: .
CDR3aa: CASSQKGSAGDTQYF
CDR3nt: TGTGCCAGCAGCCAAAAAGGGAGCGCGGGAGATACGCAGTATTTT

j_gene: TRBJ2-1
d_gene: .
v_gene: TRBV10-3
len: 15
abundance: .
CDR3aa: CAISRGDSSYNEQFF
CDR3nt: TGTGCCATCTCCCGGGGAGATAGCTCCTACAATGAGCAGTTCTTC

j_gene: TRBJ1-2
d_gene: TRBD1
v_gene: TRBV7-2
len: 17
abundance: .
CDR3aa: CASSLVTGTSYNYGYTF
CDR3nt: TGTGCCAGCAGCTTAGTGACAGGGACATCTTATAACTATGGCTACACCTTC

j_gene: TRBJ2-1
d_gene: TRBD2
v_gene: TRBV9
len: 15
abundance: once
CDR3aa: CASSVEAGVDNEQFF
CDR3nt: TGTGCCAGCAGCGTAGAGGCGGGAGTGGACAATGAGCAGTTCTTC

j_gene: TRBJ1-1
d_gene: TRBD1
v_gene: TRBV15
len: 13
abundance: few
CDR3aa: CATQGQAYTEAFF
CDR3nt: TGTGCCACACAGGGACAGGCTTACACTGAAGCTTTCTTT

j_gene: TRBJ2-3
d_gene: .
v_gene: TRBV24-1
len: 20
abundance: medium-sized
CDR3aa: CATSANTGGGSGRKTDTQYF
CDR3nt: TGTGCCACCAGTGCCAATACGGGCGGTGGTAGCGGTAGAAAGACAGATACGCAGTATTTT

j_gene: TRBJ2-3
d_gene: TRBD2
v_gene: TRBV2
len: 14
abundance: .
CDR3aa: CASRSGGGTDTQYF
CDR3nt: TGTGCCAGCAGGTCGGGGGGGGGCACAGATACGCAGTATTTT

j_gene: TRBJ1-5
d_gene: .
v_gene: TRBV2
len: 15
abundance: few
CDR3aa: CASSSGRRGNQPQHF
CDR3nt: TGTGCCAGCAGTTCAGGGAGGAGGGGCAATCAGCCCCAGCATTTT

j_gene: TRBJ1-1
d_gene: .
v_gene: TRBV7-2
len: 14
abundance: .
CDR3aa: CATTPGDWNTEAFF
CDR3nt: TGTGCCACGACCCCCGGGGATTGGAACACTGAAGCTTTCTTT

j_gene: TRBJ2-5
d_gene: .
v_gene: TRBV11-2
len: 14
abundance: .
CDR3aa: CASSPASAGETQYF
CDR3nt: TGTGCCAGCAGCCCGGCTAGCGCCGGAGAGACCCAGTACTTC

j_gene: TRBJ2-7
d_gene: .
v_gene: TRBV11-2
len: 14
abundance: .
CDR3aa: CASSFQGRAYEQYF
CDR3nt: TGTGCCAGCAGCTTTCAGGGGAGGGCCTACGAGCAGTACTTC

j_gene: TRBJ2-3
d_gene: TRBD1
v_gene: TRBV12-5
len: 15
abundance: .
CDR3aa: CASGTGQGFGDTQYF
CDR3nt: TGTGCTAGTGGAACGGGACAGGGGTTTGGAGATACGCAGTATTTT

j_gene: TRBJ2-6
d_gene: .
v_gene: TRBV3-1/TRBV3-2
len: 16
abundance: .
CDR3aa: CASSQEGGSGANVLTF
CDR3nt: TGTGCCAGCAGCCAAGAAGGAGGGTCTGGGGCCAACGTCCTGACTTTC

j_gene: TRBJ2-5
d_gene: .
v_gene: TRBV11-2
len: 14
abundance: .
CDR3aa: CASSALTSPQTQYF
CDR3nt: TGTGCCAGCAGCGCCCTGACTAGTCCGCAGACCCAGTACTTC

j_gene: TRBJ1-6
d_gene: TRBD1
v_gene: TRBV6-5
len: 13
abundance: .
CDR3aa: CASSRGIFSPLHF
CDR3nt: TGTGCCAGCAGCAGGGGGATTTTTTCACCCCTCCACTTT

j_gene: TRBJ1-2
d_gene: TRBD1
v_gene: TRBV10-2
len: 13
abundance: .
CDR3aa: CASSESTGHGYTF
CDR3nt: TGCGCCAGCAGTGAGTCGACAGGGCACGGCTACACCTTC

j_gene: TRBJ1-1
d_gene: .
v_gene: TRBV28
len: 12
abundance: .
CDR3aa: CASSLSATEAFF
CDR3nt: TGTGCCAGCAGTTTAAGCGCCACTGAAGCTTTCTTT

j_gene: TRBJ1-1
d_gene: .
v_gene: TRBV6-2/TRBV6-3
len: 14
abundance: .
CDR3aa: CASSYGWQRTEAFF
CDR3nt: TGTGCCAGCAGTTACGGGTGGCAGCGCACTGAAGCTTTCTTT

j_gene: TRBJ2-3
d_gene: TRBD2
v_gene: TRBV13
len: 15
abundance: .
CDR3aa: CASSPPGLAGATQYF
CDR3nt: TGTGCCAGCAGCCCCCCCGGGCTAGCGGGGGCCACGCAGTATTTT

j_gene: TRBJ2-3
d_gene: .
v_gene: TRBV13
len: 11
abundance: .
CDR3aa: CASSSTDTQYF
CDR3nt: TGTGCCAGCAGCTCTACAGATACGCAGTATTTT

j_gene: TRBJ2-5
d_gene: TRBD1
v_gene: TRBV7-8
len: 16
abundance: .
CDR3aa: CASSSLTGGLQETQYF
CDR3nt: TGTGCCAGCAGCTCACTAACAGGGGGCCTACAAGAGACCCAGTACTTC

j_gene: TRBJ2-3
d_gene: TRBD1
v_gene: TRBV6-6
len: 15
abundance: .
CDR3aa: CASRSTGGGSDTQYF
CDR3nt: TGTGCCAGCAGGTCTACAGGGGGCGGGTCAGATACGCAGTATTTT

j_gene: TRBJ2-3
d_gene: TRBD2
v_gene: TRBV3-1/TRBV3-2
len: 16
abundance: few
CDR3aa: CASSLRLAALGNTQYF
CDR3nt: TGTGCCAGCAGCCTCCGACTAGCGGCCTTGGGAAATACGCAGTATTTT

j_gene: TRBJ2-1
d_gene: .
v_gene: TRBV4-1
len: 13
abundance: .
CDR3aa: CASSQDYRTEQFF
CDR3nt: TGCGCCAGCAGCCAAGATTATCGGACAGAGCAGTTCTTC

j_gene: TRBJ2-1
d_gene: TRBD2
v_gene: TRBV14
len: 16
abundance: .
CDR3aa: CASSQDRGGGYNEQFF
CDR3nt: TGTGCCAGCAGCCAAGATCGGGGGGGCGGCTACAATGAGCAGTTCTTC

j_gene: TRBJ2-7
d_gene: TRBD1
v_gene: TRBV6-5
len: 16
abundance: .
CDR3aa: CASSYRSTGSPYEQYF
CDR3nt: TGTGCCAGCAGTTACCGTTCGACAGGGTCTCCCTACGAGCAGTACTTC

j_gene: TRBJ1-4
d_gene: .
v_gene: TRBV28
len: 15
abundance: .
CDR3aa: CASSGLTANNEKLFF
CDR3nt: TGTGCCAGCAGTGGATTGACAGCGAATAATGAAAAACTGTTTTTT

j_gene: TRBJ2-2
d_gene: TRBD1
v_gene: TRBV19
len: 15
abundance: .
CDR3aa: CASSIDRGDTGELFF
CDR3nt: TGTGCCAGTAGTATCGACAGGGGCGACACCGGGGAGCTGTTTTTT

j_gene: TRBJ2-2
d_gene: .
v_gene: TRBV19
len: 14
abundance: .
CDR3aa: CASIKARGTGELFF
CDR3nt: TGTGCCAGTATAAAAGCTAGGGGCACCGGGGAGCTGTTTTTT

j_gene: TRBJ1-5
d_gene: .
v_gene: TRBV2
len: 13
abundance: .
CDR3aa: CASSEGGPQAQHF
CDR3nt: TGTGCCAGCAGTGAAGGGGGGCCCCAGGCCCAGCATTTT